A selection of T cell receptor beta chains follows, all from one sample in a study of blood T cell repertoires in COVID-19. Produced via immunoSEQ multiplex PCR; TCRdb's table is partial and in-frame only. The sample records roughly 200,000 clones, 81% being singletons. The source material was peripheral blood. The receptor set was obtained from a woman between 35 and 50 years old with COVID-19, enrolled during active disease. The CDR3 runs from the conserved cysteine through the conserved F or W. The order of the fields is V gene, J gene, D gene, clone size, CDR3 DNA, CDR3 protein. D genes are given only for firm matches. Expanded clones get a size class; other rows say once, few or many, or leave the size out.

>TRBV6-5|TRBJ1-1|TRBD1|NA
TGTGCCAGCGACACCGGGACAGCCTCCACTGAAGCTTTCTTT
CASDTGTASTEAFF
>TRBV11-2|TRBJ2-4|NA|NA
TGTGCCAGCAGCTTTTCCTCTAACATTCAGTACTTC
CASSFSSNIQYF
>TRBV3-1/TRBV3-2|TRBJ2-3|NA|NA
TGTGCCAGCAGCCAACTAGCAGCAGATACGCAGTATTTT
CASSQLAADTQYF
>TRBV27|TRBJ2-1|NA|NA
TGTGCCAGCCCCCGCTCCTACAATGAGCAGTTCTTC
CASPRSYNEQFF
>TRBV11-1|TRBJ2-1|NA|NA
TGTGCCAGCAGCCCCCAGGACTTCAATGAGCAGTTCTTC
CASSPQDFNEQFF
>TRBV5-6|TRBJ1-1|TRBD1|once
TGTGCCAGCAGCTTAACTCCGACAGGGGGTCACACTGAAGCTTTCTTT
CASSLTPTGGHTEAFF
>TRBV30|TRBJ2-3|TRBD1|NA
TGTGCCTGGAGGGATAGGACAGGGAGGACAGATACGCAGTATTTT
CAWRDRTGRTDTQYF
>TRBV13|TRBJ2-5|TRBD2|NA
TGTGCCAGCAGCTTAGCCCGCTCGACTAGCGGGAACCAAGAGACCCAGTACTTC
CASSLARSTSGNQETQYF
>TRBV7-3|TRBJ2-5|TRBD1|few
TGTGCCAGCAGCCTCGCAGGGGGCTCGGTGGAGACCCAGTACTTC
CASSLAGGSVETQYF
>TRBV7-6|TRBJ1-6|NA|NA
TGTGCCAGCAGCTTAAAACCCCTCGACACCAACTATAATTCACCCCTCCACTTT
CASSLKPLDTNYNSPLHF
>TRBV3-1/TRBV3-2|TRBJ1-6|TRBD1|once
TGTGCCAGCAGCCACCCGGGACAGAATTCACCCCTCCACTTT
CASSHPGQNSPLHF
>TRBV7-9|TRBJ1-1|NA|NA
TGTGCCAGCAGCTTAAGCGGGGGTGAAGCTTTCTTT
CASSLSGGEAFF
>TRBV10-3|TRBJ1-2|NA|NA
TGTGCCATCAGTGCTACGAGAGGGTCGGGTGTAAGGACAGAGACTAACTATGGCTACACCTTC
CAISATRGSGVRTETNYGYTF
>TRBV18|TRBJ2-3|NA|NA
TGTGCCAGCTCACCGGACTACCTTAGCACAGATACGCAGTATTTT
CASSPDYLSTDTQYF
>TRBV27|TRBJ2-5|TRBD1|NA
TGTGCCAGCAGTCCCCGACAGGGAGAGACCCAGTACTTC
CASSPRQGETQYF
>TRBV30|TRBJ2-3|TRBD1|NA
TGTGCCTGGAGTGTACAGACAGGGGGCGCAGATACGCAGTATTTT
CAWSVQTGGADTQYF
>TRBV27|TRBJ2-5|NA|NA
TGTGCCAGCAGTTTGGACAGACGAGAGACCCAGTACTTC
CASSLDRRETQYF
>TRBV2|TRBJ1-5|NA|NA
TGTGCCACCGCCATGAGGGTTGGCCAGCCCCAGCATTTT
CATAMRVGQPQHF
>TRBV12-3/TRBV12-4|TRBJ2-7|NA|NA
TGTGCCAGCAGCTCGGGGACTTCCGAGCAGTACTTC
CASSSGTSEQYF
>TRBV2|TRBJ2-5|NA|few
TGTGCCAGCAGTGAAGGGGCAGGACAAGAGACCCAGTACTTC
CASSEGAGQETQYF
>TRBV9|TRBJ2-3|NA|NA
TGTGCCAGCAGCGCCCACGATAGCGGTTACACAGATACGCAGTATTTT
CASSAHDSGYTDTQYF
>TRBV2|TRBJ1-2|NA|NA
TGTGCCAGCAGTGAAGCGGCAGATGGCTACACCTTC
CASSEAADGYTF
>TRBV27|TRBJ2-3|TRBD2|NA
TGTGCCAGCAGACTAGCGGGGGCCATACCCCACACAGATACGCAGTATTTT
CASRLAGAIPHTDTQYF
>TRBV5-5|TRBJ2-7|TRBD2|NA
TGTGCCAGCAGCTTGAACAGCGGGAGACACGAGCAGTACTTC
CASSLNSGRHEQYF
>TRBV11-2|TRBJ2-1|TRBD2|many
TGTGCCAGCAGCCGACGGGAGGGGGAATCCTACAATGAGCAGTTCTTC
CASSRREGESYNEQFF
>TRBV6-1|TRBJ2-3|TRBD2|NA
TGTGCCAGCACTGAAGCGGGGGGTCCTAACACAGATACGCAGTATTTT
CASTEAGGPNTDTQYF
>TRBV4-1|TRBJ1-1|NA|many
TGCGCCAGCAGCCTGGGACAAATCACCATGAACACTGAAGCTTTCTTT
CASSLGQITMNTEAFF
>TRBV11-2|TRBJ1-1|NA|NA
TGTGCCAGCAGCGGGAGAACAAACACTGAAGCTTTCTTT
CASSGRTNTEAFF
>TRBV27|TRBJ1-5|NA|NA
TGTGCCAGCACCCCCTGGGGGGGAAGCAATCAGCCCCAGCATTTT
CASTPWGGSNQPQHF
>TRBV21-1|TRBJ2-7|NA|NA
TGTGCCAGCAGCACGACTCGGGACTATGAGTACTTC
CASSTTRDYEYF
>TRBV15|TRBJ2-7|NA|NA
TGTGCCACCAGCAGAGCCGGAGACGAGCAGTACTTC
CATSRAGDEQYF
>TRBV7-3|TRBJ2-2|TRBD1|NA
TGTGCCAGCAGCAAAACCACAGGGGTGTCCGGGGAGCTGTTTTTT
CASSKTTGVSGELFF
>TRBV5-1|TRBJ2-1|TRBD2|NA
TGCGCCAGCAGCGGAAGGGAGGGGTCGTACAATGAGCAGTTCTTC
CASSGREGSYNEQFF
>TRBV4-1|TRBJ1-5|TRBD1|NA
TGCGCCAGCAGCCAAGGACAGGGGGAGATCAATCAGCCCCAGCATTTT
CASSQGQGEINQPQHF
>TRBV19|TRBJ1-2|NA|few
TGTGCCAGTAGTGGTGGGCCTGAACACACCTTC
CASSGGPEHTF
>TRBV19|TRBJ1-6|NA|NA
TGTGCCAGTACTCCACAGGGTTATAATTCACCCCTCCACTTT
CASTPQGYNSPLHF